The 16 T cell receptor beta chains presented below share a single source sample, sequenced in a study of T cell responses to AZD1222 COVID-19 vaccine. The table came from immunoSEQ multiplex PCR; TCRdb's copy has only in-frame clones and leaves some out. The sample shows 130,000 or so clones, roughly nine tenths of them seen only once. The sample here was peripheral blood, taken on day 0 of AZD1222 vaccination. These receptors originate from an adult in good health.

This clone was observed once. J is TRBJ2-2 and V is TRBV4-2; 7 bases are shared with TRBD2. The CDR3 covers 15 residues. With 7 bases clipped from V and 5 bases from J, the junction kept 10 bases outside the gene matches. Germline assignment: CDR1 LGHNA and CDR2 YNFKEQ. CDR3 sequence: CASTIAGRGTGELFF. The CDR3 DNA is TGTGCCAGCACAATAGCGGGCCGGGGAACCGGGGAGCTGTTTTTT.

The J gene is TRBJ1-5, the V gene TRBV6-5; 10 nucleotides line up with TRBD1. CDR1 MNHEY and CDR2 SVGAGI come from the germline V gene. The CDR3 totals 15 residues. V was pared by 4 bases and J by 9 bases, with 9 bases of the junction left unmatched. The CDR3 DNA reads as TGTGCCAGCAGTTCCCATGGGACAGGGGATAGGCCCCAGCATTTT. This codes for CASSSHGTGDRPQHF.

The chain links TRBV6-2 or TRBV6-3 to TRBJ2-7, with no clear D. V shed 5 bases and J shed 3 bases, with 11 bases lying between them. The CDR3 has 13 amino acids. CDR1 is MNHEY and CDR2 is SVGEGT in the germline V gene. The CDR3 loop reads CASSLGRGYEQYF. CDR3 DNA sequence: TGTGCCAGCAGTCTCGGACGAGGCTACGAGCAGTACTTC.

The chain employs TRBV3-1 (or the pseudogene TRBV3-2) and TRBJ2-3, with a possible D match to TRBD2 (6 bases). Germline V gene lookup returns CDR1 LGHDT and CDR2 YNNKEL (reference sequence). V was trimmed by 2 bases and J by 0 bases, leaving 18 bases between them. The CDR3 contains 18 residues. The CDR3 DNA sequence: TGTGCCAGCAGCCAATATGGGATTTTGAGCGGGAGCACAGATACGCAGTATTTT. Translated: CASSQYGILSGSTDTQYF.

This clone was observed a single time. V is TRBV4-1 and J is TRBJ1-3; D not resolved. This CDR3 region has 16 residues. In germline, CDR1 is MGHRA, CDR2 YSYEKL. The ends were cut back, 2 bases at V and 0 bases at J, with 11 bases in the middle. CDR3 sequence reads: CASSQLGRTSGNTIYF. DNA of the CDR3: TGCGCCAGCAGCCAACTCGGACGGACCTCTGGAAACACCATATATTTT.

CDR3 sequence reads: CASRQGSSGTYEQYF. The CDR3 nucleotides are TGTGCCAGCAGGCAGGGGTCTAGCGGGACCTACGAGCAGTACTTC. The V gene is TRBV28, the J gene TRBJ2-7, with 9 bases identical to TRBD2. Germline V gives CDR1 MDHEN, CDR2 SYDVKM. The CDR3 length is 15 residues. The J segment lost 2 bases and the V segment lost 6 bases, leaving 8 bases of the junction unmatched.

This rearrangement joins TRBV2 to TRBJ1-2; D uncertain. In germline, CDR1 is SNHLY, CDR2 FYNNEI. V was cut by 8 bases and J by 4 bases, with 11 bases left in between. This CDR3 is 12 amino acids long. In nucleotides, the CDR3 is TGTGCCAGCTTTCCTGCAGGCTATGGCTACACCTTC. It encodes CASFPAGYGYTF.

This clone was seen just once. The chain uses TRBV5-4 and TRBJ2-2, with 11 positions matching TRBD2. Germline V gene sequence: CDR1 SGHNT, CDR2 YYREEE (reference sequence). The ends lost 4 bases at V and 4 bases at J; junction bases unmatched: 3. The CDR3 spans 15 residues. CDR3 sequence: CASSQTSGGTGELFF. As DNA, the CDR3 is TGTGCCAGCAGCCAAACTAGCGGGGGCACCGGGGAGCTGTTTTTT.

The chain couples TRBV19 to TRBJ2-1, with 9 positions matching TRBD1. This CDR3 region has 16 residues. V trimming: 4 bases; J trimming: 6 bases; junction bases outside the gene matches: 10. The germline V gene has CDR1 LNHDA and CDR2 SQIVND (reference sequence). CDR3 loop: CASSNPGQGWGNEQFF. Written as DNA, the CDR3 is TGTGCCAGTAGTAACCCTGGACAGGGGTGGGGCAATGAGCAGTTCTTC.

This chain connects TRBV6-2 or TRBV6-3 to TRBJ2-5, with no clear D. Trimming left V 5 bases short and J 5 bases short, with 6 bases between. The CDR3 is 11 residues long. Germline V gene data show CDR1 as MNHEY and CDR2 as SVGEGT. The CDR3 is CASSNGETQYF. The CDR3 region has the DNA TGTGCCAGCAGTAACGGGGAGACCCAGTACTTC.

V is TRBV10-3 and J is TRBJ2-7, with D possibly matching TRBD1 (5 bases). Germline CDR1 and CDR2: ENHRY and SYGVKD. Trimming stripped 4 bases from V and 7 bases from J, with 11 bases between. The CDR3 runs to 12 residues. CDR3 sequence reads: CAISVGAREQYF. The DNA of the CDR3 is TGTGCCATCAGTGTTGGGGCGCGGGAGCAGTACTTC.

This chain joins TRBV29-1 and TRBJ2-2; maybe TRBD2 (6 bases). The CDR3 has 16 residues. The germline V gene has CDR1 SQVTM and CDR2 ANQGSEA. V was cut by 7 bases and J by 5 bases, with 23 bases left in between. The CDR3 region is CSAYSGGGRMTGELFF. In DNA, the CDR3 is TGCAGCGCCTACTCAGGTGGGGGGAGGATGACCGGGGAGCTGTTTTTT.

The chain has TRBV3-1 (or the pseudogene TRBV3-2) and TRBJ2-5; 15 bases map to TRBD2. Trimming removed 8 bases from V and 5 bases from J; junction bases left unmatched: 9. Per germline, CDR1 LGHDT and CDR2 YNNKEL (reference sequence). CDR3 length equals 16 residues. CDR3: CASRTSGRAVHETQYF. The CDR3 bases are TGTGCCAGCCGGACTAGCGGGAGGGCCGTTCATGAGACCCAGTACTTC.

The V gene is TRBV5-1, the J gene TRBJ2-1; TRBD1 might be the D (5 bases). CDR1 and CDR2 from the germline V gene are SGHRS and YFSETQ. The CDR3 totals 12 residues. V lost 1 base and J 7 bases, leaving 6 bases between the germline ends. CDR3 nucleotide sequence: TGCGCCAGCAGCTTGTCAGGGAATGAGCAGTTCTTC. Its protein is CASSLSGNEQFF.

This chain uses TRBV5-6 with TRBJ1-5; the match to TRBD1 covers 8 bases. The germline gives CDR1 SGHDT, CDR2 YYEEEE. The CDR3 is made up of 16 amino acids. Trimming took 2 bases from V and 0 from J; bases not matched to a gene: 4. The DNA of the CDR3 is TGTGCCAGCAGCTTTTGGACAGGGTATAGCAATCAGCCCCAGCATTTT. Amino acid sequence: CASSFWTGYSNQPQHF.

The J gene is TRBJ2-5, the V gene TRBV6-2 or TRBV6-3; 7 bases map to TRBD1. The CDR3 has 15 amino acids. V shed 2 bases, J shed 3 bases, and the junction held 6 bases outside the gene matches. Looked up from germline, CDR1 is MNHEY and CDR2 is SVGEGT. CDR3 loop: CASSYIGTAKETQYF. In DNA form, the CDR3 reads TGTGCCAGCAGTTACATCGGGACAGCTAAAGAGACCCAGTACTTC.